Each of the 23 T cell receptor beta chains below was sequenced from the same sample in a study of identical twins. TCRdb reanalysed the 5' RACE reads using MiXCR and keeps one entry per CDR3 protein. The sample lists about 430,000 distinct CDR3 sequences, approximately 18% occurring once. Sequencing was carried out using naive T cells sorted from blood. The receptors originated from a man aged 45-60 years in good health.

This chain links TRBV12-3 or TRBV12-4 with TRBJ2-1, with D unclear. V was trimmed by 3 bases and J by 7 bases, leaving 7 bases between them. CDR3 size: 12 residues. The CDR3 DNA sequence: TGTGCCAGCAGTTTTGACGGGAATGAGCAGTTCTTC. Residues: CASSFDGNEQFF.

Only a few counts were recorded for this clonotype. In DNA form, the CDR3 reads TGTGCCATCAGCTTGGACAAAAACTATGGCTACACCTTC. Amino acid sequence: CAISLDKNYGYTF. This chain uses TRBV10-3 with TRBJ1-2; possible D gene TRBD1, 5 bases. The CDR3 loop spans 13 amino acids. V gave up 6 bases and J gave up 2 bases, with 10 bases separating them. Germline CDR1 ENHRY, CDR2 SYGVKD.

The V and J genes are TRBV7-2 and TRBJ2-5; D ambiguous. There are 13 residues in the CDR3. V dropped 0 bases and J dropped 4 bases, with 6 bases sitting between them. Looked up from germline, CDR1 is SGHTA and CDR2 is FQGNSA. The CDR3 sequence: CASSLAMVETQYF. In DNA form, the CDR3 reads TGTGCCAGCAGCTTAGCAATGGTAGAGACCCAGTACTTC.

The J gene is TRBJ2-1, the V gene TRBV7-8; 7 positions agree with TRBD2. The CDR3 is 14 residues long. Germline trimming cut 5 bases from V and 7 bases from J; bases unmatched to any gene: 8. The germline CDR1 and CDR2 sequences are SGHVS and FQNEAQ. This chain's CDR3 is CASSGRERRNEQFF. The CDR3 DNA follows: TGTGCCAGCAGCGGGCGGGAGCGTCGGAATGAGCAGTTCTTC.

In this sample, this clonotype turned up a few times. The rearrangement links TRBV12-3 or TRBV12-4 to TRBJ1-5, with 8 bases matching TRBD1. V dropped 0 bases and J dropped 7; count of bases not matched to a gene: 11. The length of the CDR3 is 17 residues. The CDR3: CASSLAYRQGINQPQHF. DNA for the CDR3: TGTGCCAGCAGTTTAGCGTACCGACAGGGGATCAACCAGCCCCAGCATTTT.

This clonotype was found a few times. The V and J genes are TRBV29-1 and TRBJ2-5, with a possible D match to TRBD1 (7 bases). CDR1 and CDR2 from the germline V gene are SQVTM and ANQGSEA. Trimming stripped 4 bases from V and 5 bases from J, with 14 bases between. CDR3 length: 13 residues. CDR3 protein: CSVGRGRWETQYF. CDR3 coding DNA: TGCAGCGTTGGCAGGGGGAGGTGGGAGACCCAGTACTTC. The whole variable domain, remainder taken from reference TRBV29-1 and TRBJ2-5, is SAVISQKPSRDICQRGTSLTIQCQVDSQVTMMFWYRQQPGQSLTLIATANQGSEATYESGFVIDKFPISRPNLTFSTLTVSNMSPEDSSIYLCSVGRGRWETQYFGPGTRLLVL.

This clonotype was recorded a few times. V usage is TRBV10-3 and J usage is TRBJ2-7; 14 positions agree with TRBD2. CDR1 is ENHRY, CDR2 SYGVKD, per germline. This CDR3 is built from 16 residues. The ends lost 4 bases at V and 4 bases at J; junction bases unmatched: 6. In DNA form, the CDR3 reads TGTGCCATCAGTGTGGGGACTAGCGGGAGAGTATACGAGCAGTACTTC. Amino acids: CAISVGTSGRVYEQYF.

This chain links TRBV20-1 with TRBJ2-3; unclear D gene. V shed 1 base and J shed 0 bases, with 17 bases lying between them. The CDR3 is 17 residues long. CDR1 DFQATT and CDR2 SNEGSKA come from the germline V gene (reference sequence). The chain's CDR3 is CSARGLGWSLSTDTQYF. CDR3 DNA sequence: TGCAGTGCTAGAGGGCTCGGGTGGTCCCTAAGCACAGATACGCAGTATTTT.

This chain joins TRBV20-1 and TRBJ2-7, with no clear D. Germline CDR1 DFQATT, CDR2 SNEGSKA (reference sequence). Trimming took 0 bases from V and 2 from J, leaving 2 bases between them. The CDR3 is 11 residues long. The CDR3 here is CSARDAYEQYF. The CDR3, as DNA: TGCAGTGCTAGAGACGCCTACGAGCAGTACTTC.

Only a few counts were recorded for this clonotype. The chain is built from TRBV18 and TRBJ2-2; D is unclear. V lost 3 bases and J lost 8, with 16 bases in between. The CDR3 is made up of 15 amino acids. CDR1 is KGHSH and CDR2 is LQKENI in the germline V gene. CDR3 amino acids: CASSPQRDPWGELFF. The CDR3, as DNA: TGTGCCAGCTCACCTCAGCGCGATCCATGGGGGGAGCTGTTTTTT.

The chain joins TRBV6-2 or TRBV6-3 to TRBJ2-5; 9 positions match TRBD2. The CDR3 is 15 residues long. Trimming at V came to 5 bases and at J to 9 bases, leaving 13 bases not matched to a gene. Germline V gene sequence: CDR1 MNHEY, CDR2 SVGEGT. Here the CDR3 reads CASSPQLAGSAAQYF. The CDR3, as DNA: TGTGCCAGCAGTCCCCAGCTAGCGGGGAGTGCTGCCCAGTACTTC.

The genes are TRBV24-1 and TRBJ2-1; 8 bases align to TRBD2. Germline V gene lookup returns CDR1 KGHDR and CDR2 SFDVKD. V was clipped by 5 bases and J by 4 bases; unmatched bases: 9. This CDR3 has 16 amino acids. The CDR3 region has the DNA TGTGCCACCAGTGTATCTCTAGCGGGCCTATACAATGAGCAGTTCTTC. Translating it yields CATSVSLAGLYNEQFF.

This clonotype has only a few counts. The rearrangement uses TRBV20-1 and TRBJ1-2; 9 nucleotides line up with TRBD1. V lost 5 bases and J lost 4; bases outside the gene matches: 5. This CDR3 is 13 amino acids long. The germline V gene encodes CDR1 DFQATT and CDR2 SNEGSKA (reference sequence). The CDR3 DNA is TGCAGTGCTTGGGACAGGGCGGCCTATGGCTACACCTTC. It codes for CSAWDRAAYGYTF.

The rearrangement joins TRBV20-1 to TRBJ2-4; D gene unclear. CDR1 DFQATT and CDR2 SNEGSKA come from the germline V gene (reference sequence). This CDR3 is built from 14 residues. V lost 3 bases, J lost 1 base, and 10 bases lay in between. CDR3 region: CSARPSAAKNIQYF. DNA of the CDR3: TGCAGTGCTAGGCCCAGCGCTGCCAAAAACATTCAGTACTTC.

This clonotype appeared many times. In DNA, the CDR3 is TGCAGTGCTAGAGATCGGCGCGGTCACGAGCAGTACTTC. It yields the protein CSARDRRGHEQYF. The chain recombines TRBV20-1 with TRBJ2-7, with D hard to call. Trimming removed 0 bases at V and 5 bases at J, with 11 bases between. The CDR3 has 13 amino acids. Germline CDR1 DFQATT, CDR2 SNEGSKA (reference sequence).

This clonotype has more than one count but fewer than ten. This sequence joins TRBV5-1 and TRBJ2-1, with D maybe TRBD2 (5 bases). The CDR3 consists of 15 residues. Germline values: CDR1 SGHRS, CDR2 YFSETQ. Trimming removed 0 bases at V and 1 base at J, with 8 bases between. CDR3 in amino acids: CASSLERASYNEQFF. The CDR3 nucleotides are TGCGCCAGCAGCTTGGAGAGGGCATCCTACAATGAGCAGTTCTTC.

In DNA, the CDR3 is TGCGCCAGCAGCCAGATACTAGCGGGGATGCAAGAGACCCAGTACTTC. The encoded protein is CASSQILAGMQETQYF. The chain employs TRBV4-1 and TRBJ2-5, with 10 bases matching TRBD2. V shed 3 bases and J 2 bases; nucleotides not matched to a gene: 6. Germline assignment: CDR1 MGHRA and CDR2 YSYEKL. The CDR3 consists of 16 residues.

V is TRBV6-1 and J is TRBJ2-4; D tentatively reads TRBD1 or TRBD2 (6 bases each). Germline V gene lookup returns CDR1 MNHNS and CDR2 SASEGT. The V end was cut by 2 bases, the J end by 6 bases, with 14 bases between. CDR3 length: 15 residues. CDR3 bases: TGTGCCAGCAGTGAAACGGGGGCTCAAGGAAACATTCAGTACTTC. Encoded protein: CASSETGAQGNIQYF.

This clonotype was counted at least ten times. The genes are TRBV18 and TRBJ2-7; 11 bases are shared with TRBD2. The CDR3 extends over 14 amino acids. V gave up 8 bases and J gave up 4 bases; unmatched junction bases: 7. Looked up from germline, CDR1 is KGHSH and CDR2 is LQKENI. The CDR3: CASSPTSGSYEQYF. In DNA, the CDR3 is TGTGCCAGCAGTCCAACTAGCGGGAGTTACGAGCAGTACTTC.

The V call is TRBV20-1, the J call TRBJ2-7; 10 positions agree with TRBD1. The CDR3 contains 15 residues. V lost 4 bases and J lost 4; bases outside the gene matches: 10. Looked up from germline, CDR1 is DFQATT and CDR2 is SNEGSKA (reference sequence). CDR3 nucleotide sequence: TGCAGTGCTACGGATAAAGGGACAGGGGCTTACGAGCAGTACTTC. Translation: CSATDKGTGAYEQYF.

The gene calls are TRBV30 and TRBJ2-7; possibly TRBD1 or TRBD2 for D (6 bases each). This CDR3 comprises 14 residues. Germline assignment: CDR1 GTSNPN and CDR2 SVGIG (reference sequence). V lost 4 bases to trimming and J lost 4 bases, with 17 bases between them. CDR3 sequence (DNA): TGTGCCTGGACACGAAGGGGGGATTATTACGAGCAGTACTTC. It is translated as CAWTRRGDYYEQYF.

This clonotype was seen only a few times. The chain employs TRBV3-1 and TRBJ2-7, with 11 bases identical to TRBD1. V lost 2 bases to trimming and J lost 6 bases; unmatched junction nucleotides: 9. The CDR3 length is 16 residues. CDR1 is LGHDT, CDR2 YNNKEL, per germline (reference sequence). The chain's CDR3 is CASSQSLDRGHGEQYF. The CDR3 DNA sequence: TGTGCCAGCAGCCAATCCCTGGACAGGGGGCACGGCGAGCAGTACTTC.

Points on this clonotype: This may be a read error: a much more frequent sequence differs by one nucleotide. The V call is TRBV20-1, the J call TRBJ2-7; possibly TRBD2 for D (5 bases). The CDR3 is made up of 14 amino acids. CDR1 and CDR2 from the germline V gene are DFQATT and SNEGSKA (reference sequence). CDR3 DNA: TGCTGTGCTATTAAAGGAGCGGAGACCTACGAGCAGTACTTC. This encodes CCAIKGAETYEQYF.